The T cell receptor beta chain described here comes from a study of cytomegalovirus exposure and HLA in healthy donors. Primers included in the PCR were 60 Vbeta and 13 Jbeta primers. Sequencing used immunoSEQ multiplex PCR; TCRdb keeps in-frame clones, though not all of them. The sample holds about 110,000 clones, 75% to 90% seen once. This clonotype was obtained from a man in his forties in good health and CMV-seronegative. Sequences were obtained from PBMCs.

The CDR3 DNA reads TGTGCCAGCAGTGACTTTGTACGGGGGAACCAAGAGACCCAGTACTTC. It is translated as CASSDFVRGNQETQYF. This chain connects TRBV6-4 to TRBJ2-5; the D gene is possibly TRBD2 (6 bases). Germline CDR1 reads MRHNA; CDR2 reads SNTAGT. There are 16 residues in the CDR3. With 1 base removed from V and 0 bases from J, the gap between germline ends came to 12 bases.